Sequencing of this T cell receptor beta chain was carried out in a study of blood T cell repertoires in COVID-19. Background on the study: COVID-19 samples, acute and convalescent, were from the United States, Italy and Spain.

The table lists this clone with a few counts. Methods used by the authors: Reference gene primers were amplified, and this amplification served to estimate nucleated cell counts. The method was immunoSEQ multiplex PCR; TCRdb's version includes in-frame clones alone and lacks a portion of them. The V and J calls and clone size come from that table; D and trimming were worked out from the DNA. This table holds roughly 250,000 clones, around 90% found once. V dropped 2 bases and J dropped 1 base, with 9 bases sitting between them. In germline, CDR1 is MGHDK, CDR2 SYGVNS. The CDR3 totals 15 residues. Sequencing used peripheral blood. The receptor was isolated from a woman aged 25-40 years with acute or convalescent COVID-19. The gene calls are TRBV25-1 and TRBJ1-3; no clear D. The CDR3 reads CASSEQAPSGNTIYF. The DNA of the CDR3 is TGTGCCAGCAGTGAACAGGCCCCTTCTGGAAACACCATATATTTT.